This T cell receptor (beta chain) was observed in a study of blood T cell repertoires in COVID-19. Overall study context: COVID-19 samples from acute and convalescent phases originated in the United States, Italy and Spain. T cells, B-cell-depleted T cells, or PBMCs provided the cDNA or gDNA that served as material.

Authors' analysis steps: Using reference gene primer amplification, nucleated cell counts were estimated. TCRdb keeps only in-frame clones here, not all; method: immunoSEQ multiplex PCR. V and J calls and clone size are as listed in that table; D and trimming were resolved from the DNA. The sample yields 150,000 to 200,000 clones, roughly 80% seen once. The V end was cut by 7 bases, the J end by 2 bases, with 13 bases between. CDR1 is SGHRS, CDR2 YFSETQ, per germline. CDR3 size: 13 residues. The chain employs TRBV5-1 and TRBJ2-7, with D unclear. The sequence came from a woman older than 75 with acute or convalescent COVID-19. The sequenced sample was peripheral blood. The CDR3 is CASANPGAYEQYF. The CDR3 DNA follows: TGCGCCAGCGCCAACCCTGGAGCCTACGAGCAGTACTTC.